This T cell receptor beta chain was identified during a study of cytomegalovirus exposure and HLA in healthy donors. Every donor was a healthy person donating bone marrow. Nominally healthy donors were sampled, though unrecorded immune exposures were likely. Remarks on this clone: Its antigen is not known.

The PCR used 60 Vbeta and 13 Jbeta primers. Here immunoSEQ multiplex PCR was the method, and the copy in TCRdb shows in-frame clones only, minus some. The table records some 100,000 clones, approximately 73% of them present only once. Germline V lookup: CDR1 SGHDN, CDR2 FVKESK. The CDR3 spans 15 residues. V was pared by 3 bases and J by 4 bases, with 15 bases between. General study results and limits: According to the study, roughly 160 TCR beta chains were cytomegalovirus-associated. Certain sequence variants were highly shared and formed a cluster, and this cluster was likely a sequencing artifact.

The sequenced sample was PBMCs. The TCR was taken from a woman aged 45-59 years in good health and CMV-seropositive. This chain uses TRBV14 with TRBJ1-1, with TRBD1 as a possible D gene (6 bases). The CDR3: CASSHINRVFTEAFF. CDR3 sequence (DNA): TGTGCCAGCAGCCACATAAACAGGGTGTTCACTGAAGCTTTCTTT.